One T cell receptor beta chain is described in this entry. It is unclear where the CDR3 begins or ends on the DNA, so no DNA is shown, and the CDR3 is as TCRdb lists it. These data come from a study of a mutant IDH1 vaccine in newly diagnosed glioma. The repertoire was sequenced with immunoSEQ multiplex PCR; TCRdb's copy has only in-frame clones and lacks some. This table has about 68,000 clones, about four fifths appearing once. Including both end residues, the CDR3 is 14 amino acids long. Germline-derived CDR1 and CDR2 are SQVTM and ANQGSEA. Time point reported: baseline, week 1 (first vaccination visit). This sample's treatment: pre-vaccination baseline after standard-of-care therapy.

The chain is built from TRBV29-1 and TRBJ2-1; the tabulated D call, TRBD1, remains unverified against the DNA. The TCR originated in a man over 45 with glioma. The material sequenced was PBMCs, taken from a glioma patient treated with radiotherapy, temozolomide or both. The CDR3 is CSILVRKTYNEQFF.